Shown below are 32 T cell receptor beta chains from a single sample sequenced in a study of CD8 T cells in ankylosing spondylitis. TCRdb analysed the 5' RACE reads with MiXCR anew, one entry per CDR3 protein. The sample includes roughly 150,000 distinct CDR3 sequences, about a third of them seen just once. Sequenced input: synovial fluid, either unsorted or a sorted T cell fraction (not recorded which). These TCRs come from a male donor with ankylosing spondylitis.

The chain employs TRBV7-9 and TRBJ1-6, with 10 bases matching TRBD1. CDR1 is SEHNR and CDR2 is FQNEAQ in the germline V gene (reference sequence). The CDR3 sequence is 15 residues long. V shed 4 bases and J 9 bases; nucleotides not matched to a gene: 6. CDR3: CASSSTGGSVSPLHF. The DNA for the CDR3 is TGTGCCAGCAGCTCGACAGGGGGCTCGGTTTCACCCCTCCACTTT. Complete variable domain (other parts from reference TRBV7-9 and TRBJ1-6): DTGVSQNPRHKITKRGQNVTFRCDPISEHNRLYWYRQTLGQGPEFLTYFQNEAQLEKSRLLSDRFSAERPKGSFSTLEIQRTEQGDSAMYLCASSSTGGSVSPLHFGNGTRLTVT.

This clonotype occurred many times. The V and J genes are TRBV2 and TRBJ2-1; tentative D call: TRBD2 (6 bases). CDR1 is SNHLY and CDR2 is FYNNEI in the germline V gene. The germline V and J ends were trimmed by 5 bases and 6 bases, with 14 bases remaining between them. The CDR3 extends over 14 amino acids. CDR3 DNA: TGTGCCAGCAGTTACATTGGACTATTCAATGAGCAGTTCTTC. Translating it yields CASSYIGLFNEQFF.

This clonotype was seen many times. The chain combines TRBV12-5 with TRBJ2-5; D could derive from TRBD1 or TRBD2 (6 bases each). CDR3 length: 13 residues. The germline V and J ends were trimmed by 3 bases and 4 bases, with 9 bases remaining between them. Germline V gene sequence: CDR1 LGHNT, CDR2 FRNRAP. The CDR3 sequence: CASGFRGGETQYF. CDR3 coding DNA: TGTGCTAGTGGTTTCAGGGGAGGAGAGACCCAGTACTTC.

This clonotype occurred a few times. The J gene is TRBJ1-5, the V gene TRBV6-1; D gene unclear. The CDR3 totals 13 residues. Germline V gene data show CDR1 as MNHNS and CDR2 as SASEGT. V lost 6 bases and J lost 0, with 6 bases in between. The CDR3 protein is CASRLSSNQPQHF. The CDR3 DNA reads TGTGCCAGCAGATTGAGTAGCAATCAGCCCCAGCATTTT.

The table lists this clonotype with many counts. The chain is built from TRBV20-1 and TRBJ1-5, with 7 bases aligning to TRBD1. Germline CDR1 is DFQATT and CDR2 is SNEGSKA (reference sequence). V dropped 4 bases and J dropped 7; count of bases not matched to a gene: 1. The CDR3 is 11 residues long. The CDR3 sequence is CSATGGQPQHF. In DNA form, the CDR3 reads TGCAGTGCTACAGGGGGACAGCCCCAGCATTTT.

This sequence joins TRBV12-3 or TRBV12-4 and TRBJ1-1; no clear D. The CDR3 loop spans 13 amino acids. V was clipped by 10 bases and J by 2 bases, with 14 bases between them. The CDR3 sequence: CATVGPPNTEAFF. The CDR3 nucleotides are TGTGCCACCGTGGGCCCGCCTAACACTGAAGCTTTCTTT.

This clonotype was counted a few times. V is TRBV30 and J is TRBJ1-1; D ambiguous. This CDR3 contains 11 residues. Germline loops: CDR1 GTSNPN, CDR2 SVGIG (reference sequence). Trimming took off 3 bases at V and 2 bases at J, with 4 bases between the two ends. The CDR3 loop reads CAWRANTEAFF. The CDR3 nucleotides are TGTGCCTGGAGGGCAAACACTGAAGCTTTCTTT.

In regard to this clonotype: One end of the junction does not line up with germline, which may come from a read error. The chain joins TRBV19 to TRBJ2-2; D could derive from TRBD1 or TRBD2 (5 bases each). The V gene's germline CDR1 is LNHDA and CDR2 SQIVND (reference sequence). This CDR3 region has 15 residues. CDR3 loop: CASSIGDGNAGELFF. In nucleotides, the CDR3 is TGTGCCAGTAGTATAGGGGACGGGAACGCCGGGGAGCTGTTTTTT.

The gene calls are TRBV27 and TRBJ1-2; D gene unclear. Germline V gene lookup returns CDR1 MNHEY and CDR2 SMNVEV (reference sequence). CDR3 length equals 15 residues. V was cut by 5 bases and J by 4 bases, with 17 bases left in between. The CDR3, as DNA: TGTGCCAGCAGTCCTACTACCGACATACTCTATGGCTACACCTTC. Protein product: CASSPTTDILYGYTF.

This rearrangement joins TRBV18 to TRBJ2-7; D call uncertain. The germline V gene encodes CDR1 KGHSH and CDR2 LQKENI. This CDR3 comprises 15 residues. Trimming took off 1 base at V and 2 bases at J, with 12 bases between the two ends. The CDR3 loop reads CASSPLGAGPYEQYF. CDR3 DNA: TGTGCCAGCTCACCACTGGGCGCAGGACCCTACGAGCAGTACTTC. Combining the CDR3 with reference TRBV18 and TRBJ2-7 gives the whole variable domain NAGVMQNPRHLVRRRGQEARLRCSPMKGHSHVYWYRQLPEEGLKFMVYLQKENIIDESGMPKERFSAEFPKEGPSILRIQQVVRGDSAAYFCASSPLGAGPYEQYFGPGTRLTVT.

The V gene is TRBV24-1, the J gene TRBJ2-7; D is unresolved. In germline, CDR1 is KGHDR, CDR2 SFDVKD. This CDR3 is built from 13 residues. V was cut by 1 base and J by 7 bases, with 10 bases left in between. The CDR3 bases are TGTGCCACCAGTGATTTCCCCAGGCGGGAGCAGTACTTC. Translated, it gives CATSDFPRREQYF.

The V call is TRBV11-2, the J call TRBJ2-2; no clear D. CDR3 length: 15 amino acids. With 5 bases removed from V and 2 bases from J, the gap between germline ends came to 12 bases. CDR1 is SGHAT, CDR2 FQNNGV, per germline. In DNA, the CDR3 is TGTGCCAGCAGCGGGCCCGGGCTAAACACCGGGGAGCTGTTTTTT. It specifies CASSGPGLNTGELFF.

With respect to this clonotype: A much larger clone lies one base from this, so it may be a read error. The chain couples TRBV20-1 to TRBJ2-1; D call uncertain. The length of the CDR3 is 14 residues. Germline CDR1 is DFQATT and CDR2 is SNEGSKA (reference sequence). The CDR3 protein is CCATGSSAYNEQFF. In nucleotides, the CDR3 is TGCTGTGCCACGGGCTCCTCGGCCTACAATGAGCAGTTCTTC.

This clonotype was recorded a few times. The CDR3, as DNA: TGCGCCAGCAGCCATGACCGGGACCGCCTCCAAGAGACCCAGTACTTC. Translating it yields CASSHDRDRLQETQYF. The V call is TRBV4-1, the J call TRBJ2-5; TRBD1 or TRBD2 may be the D gene (5 bases each). Germline CDR1 and CDR2: MGHRA and YSYEKL. The CDR3 is made up of 16 amino acids. The ends were cut back, 3 bases at V and 1 base at J, with 15 bases in the middle.

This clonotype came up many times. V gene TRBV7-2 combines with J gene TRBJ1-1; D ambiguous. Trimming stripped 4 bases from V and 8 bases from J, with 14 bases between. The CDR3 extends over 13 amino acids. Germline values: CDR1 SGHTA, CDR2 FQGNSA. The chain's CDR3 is CASSSEAYSEAFF. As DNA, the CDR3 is TGTGCCAGCAGCTCAGAGGCCTACTCGGAAGCTTTCTTT.

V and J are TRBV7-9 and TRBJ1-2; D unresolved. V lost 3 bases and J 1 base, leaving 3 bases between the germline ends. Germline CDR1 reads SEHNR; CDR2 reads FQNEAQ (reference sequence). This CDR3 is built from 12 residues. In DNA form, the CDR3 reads TGTGCCAGCAGCTTTGATAACTATGGCTACACCTTC. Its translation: CASSFDNYGYTF.

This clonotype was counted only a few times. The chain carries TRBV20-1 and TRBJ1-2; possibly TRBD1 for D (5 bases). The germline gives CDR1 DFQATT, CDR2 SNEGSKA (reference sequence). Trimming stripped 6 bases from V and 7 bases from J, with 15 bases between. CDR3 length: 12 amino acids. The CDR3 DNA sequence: TGCAGTGCGGCCAGGGACGCTGGTGGCTACACCTTC. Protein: CSAARDAGGYTF.

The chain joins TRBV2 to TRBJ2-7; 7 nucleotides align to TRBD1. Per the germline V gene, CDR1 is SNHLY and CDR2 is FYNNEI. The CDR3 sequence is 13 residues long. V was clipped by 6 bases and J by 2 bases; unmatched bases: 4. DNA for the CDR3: TGTGCCAGCAGAGCGACAGGGCCCTACGAGCAGTACTTC. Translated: CASRATGPYEQYF.

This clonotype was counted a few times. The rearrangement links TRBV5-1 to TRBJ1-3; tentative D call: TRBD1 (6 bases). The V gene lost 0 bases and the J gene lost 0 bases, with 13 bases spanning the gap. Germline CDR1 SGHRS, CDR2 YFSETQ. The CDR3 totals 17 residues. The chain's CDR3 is CASSLAVGRGSGNTIYF. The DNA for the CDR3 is TGCGCCAGCAGCTTGGCCGTCGGCAGGGGCTCTGGAAACACCATATATTTT.

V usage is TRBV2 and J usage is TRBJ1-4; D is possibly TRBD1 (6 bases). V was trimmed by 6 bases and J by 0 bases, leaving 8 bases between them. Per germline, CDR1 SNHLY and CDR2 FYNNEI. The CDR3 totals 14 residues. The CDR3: CASRDSSTNEKLFF. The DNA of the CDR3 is TGTGCCAGCAGGGACAGTTCAACTAATGAAAAACTGTTTTTT.

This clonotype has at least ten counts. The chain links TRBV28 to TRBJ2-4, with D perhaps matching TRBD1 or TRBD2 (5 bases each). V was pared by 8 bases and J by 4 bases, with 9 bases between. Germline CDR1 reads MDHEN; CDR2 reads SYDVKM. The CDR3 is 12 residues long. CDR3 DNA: TGTGCCAGCGGGGACCTAAAAAACATTCAGTACTTC. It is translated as CASGDLKNIQYF.

The CDR3 nucleotides are TGTGCCAGCAGGAGGGACAGTTCCTACGAGCAGTACTTC. It specifies CASRRDSSYEQYF. The chain joins TRBV2 to TRBJ2-7; the match to TRBD1 covers 7 bases. The CDR3 covers 13 residues. Per the germline V gene, CDR1 is SNHLY and CDR2 is FYNNEI. The junction had 3 bases not matched to a gene; V was cut back by 6 bases and J by 1 base. The variable domain in full, with the rest retrieved from reference TRBV2 and TRBJ2-7, is EPEVTQTPSHQVTQMGQEVILRCVPISNHLYFYWYRQILGQKVEFLVSFYNNEISEKSEIFDDQFSVERPDGSNFTLKIRSTKLEDSAMYFCASRRDSSYEQYFGPGTRLTVT.

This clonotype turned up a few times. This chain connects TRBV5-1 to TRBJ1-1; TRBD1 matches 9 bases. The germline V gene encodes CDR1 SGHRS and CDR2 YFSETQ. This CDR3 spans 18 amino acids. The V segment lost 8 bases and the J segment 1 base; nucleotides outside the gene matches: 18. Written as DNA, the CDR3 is TGCGCCAGACCCGGGACAGGGCCCCGATGTCGCCAGAACACTGAAGCTTTCTTT. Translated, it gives CARPGTGPRCRQNTEAFF.

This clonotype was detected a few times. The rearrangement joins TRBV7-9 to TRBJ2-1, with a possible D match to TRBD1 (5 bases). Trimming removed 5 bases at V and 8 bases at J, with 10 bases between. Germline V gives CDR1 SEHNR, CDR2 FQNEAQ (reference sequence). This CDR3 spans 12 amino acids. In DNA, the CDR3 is TGTGCCAGCAGCCCCGGACACTATGAGCAGTTCTTC. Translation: CASSPGHYEQFF.

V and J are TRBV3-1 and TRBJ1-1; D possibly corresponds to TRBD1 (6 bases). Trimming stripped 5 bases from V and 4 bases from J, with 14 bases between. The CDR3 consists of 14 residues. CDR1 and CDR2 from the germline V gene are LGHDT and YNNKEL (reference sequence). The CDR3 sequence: CASSVQGFGTEAFF. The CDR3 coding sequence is TGTGCCAGCAGCGTTCAGGGGTTTGGCACTGAAGCTTTCTTT.

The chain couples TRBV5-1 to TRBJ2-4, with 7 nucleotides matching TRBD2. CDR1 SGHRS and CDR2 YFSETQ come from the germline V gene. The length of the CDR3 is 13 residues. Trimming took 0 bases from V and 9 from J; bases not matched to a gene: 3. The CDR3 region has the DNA TGCGCCAGCAGCTTGGAAGAGCGGGGCATTCAGTACTTC. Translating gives CASSLEERGIQYF.

The CDR3 here is CASSQDQADEKLFF. The CDR3 DNA is TGCGCCAGCAGCCAAGACCAAGCGGACGAAAAACTGTTTTTT. The chain is built from TRBV4-1 and TRBJ1-4, with unresolved D. V was pared by 0 bases and J by 8 bases, with 10 bases between. Germline CDR1 is MGHRA and CDR2 is YSYEKL. The CDR3 has 14 residues.

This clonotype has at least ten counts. The CDR3 is CASSSTGSPYEQYF. The DNA for the CDR3 is TGTGCCAGCAGCTCGACAGGGTCTCCCTACGAGCAGTACTTC. The J gene is TRBJ2-7, the V gene TRBV7-8; 7 nucleotides match TRBD1. Germline V gives CDR1 SGHVS, CDR2 FQNEAQ. The CDR3 is 14 amino acids. The V and J ends lost 4 bases and 2 bases, in that order; junction bases with no gene match: 5.

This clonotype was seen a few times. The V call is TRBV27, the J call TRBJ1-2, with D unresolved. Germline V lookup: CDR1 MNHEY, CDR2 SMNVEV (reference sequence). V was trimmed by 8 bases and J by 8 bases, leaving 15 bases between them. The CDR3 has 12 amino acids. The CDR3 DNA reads TGTGCCAGCCGCGGACCCTTCGAGGGCTACACCTTC. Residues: CASRGPFEGYTF.

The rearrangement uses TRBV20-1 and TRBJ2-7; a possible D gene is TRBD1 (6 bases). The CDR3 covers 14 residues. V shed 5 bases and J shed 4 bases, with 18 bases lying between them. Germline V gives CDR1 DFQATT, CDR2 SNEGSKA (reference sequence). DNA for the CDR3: TGCAGTGCTCCGCTACAGGGACGGATATACGAGCAGTACTTC. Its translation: CSAPLQGRIYEQYF.

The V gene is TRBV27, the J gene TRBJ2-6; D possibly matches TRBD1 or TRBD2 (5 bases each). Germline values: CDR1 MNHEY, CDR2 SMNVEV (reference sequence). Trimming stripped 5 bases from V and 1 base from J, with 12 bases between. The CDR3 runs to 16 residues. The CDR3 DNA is TGTGCCAGCAGTCCCCGGTGGGGGTCTGGGGCCAACGTCCTGACTTTC. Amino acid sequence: CASSPRWGSGANVLTF.

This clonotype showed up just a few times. CDR3 nucleotides: TGCGCCAGCAGCTTGTTGGGCAGGGGGGCCTCCAGGGCTGAAGCTTTCTTT. It codes for CASSLLGRGASRAEAFF. The rearrangement uses TRBV5-1 and TRBJ1-1; 7 nucleotides agree with TRBD1. V lost 1 base to trimming and J lost 6 bases; unmatched junction nucleotides: 15. The CDR3 has 17 amino acids. Germline V gives CDR1 SGHRS, CDR2 YFSETQ. The variable domain in full, with the rest retrieved from reference TRBV5-1 and TRBJ1-1, is KAGVTQTPRYLIKTRGQQVTLSCSPISGHRSVSWYQQTPGQGLQFLFEYFSETQRNKGNFPGRFSGRQFSNSRSEMNVSTLELGDSALYLCASSLLGRGASRAEAFFGQGTRLTVV.